In its sample, the clone carrying this T cell receptor (beta chain) was seen once. This sample stems from a study of blood T cell repertoires in COVID-19. Study context: COVID-19 samples collected from the United States, Italy and Spain covered acute and convalescent phases. In each case, the material was cDNA or gDNA derived from T cells, B-cell-depleted T cells, or PBMCs.

The CDR3 covers 15 residues. The V segment lost 3 bases and the J segment 3 bases; nucleotides outside the gene matches: 1. Germline loops: CDR1 LNHDA, CDR2 SQIVND (reference sequence). Authors' methods: Nucleated cell number was recorded as an estimate derived from reference gene primer amplification. Libraries were prepared by immunoSEQ multiplex PCR; TCRdb keeps only in-frame clonotypes and omits some of them. Clone size and V and J calls were adopted from that table, with D and trimming inferred from the DNA. In the table there are around 130,000 clones, more than 75% of which are singletons. The gene calls are TRBV19 and TRBJ2-2; 10 bases agree with TRBD2. Specimen: peripheral blood. The clonotype was recovered from a man in his 60s with acute or convalescent COVID-19. The CDR3 loop is CASSMLAGDTGELFF. For the CDR3, the DNA is TGTGCCAGTAGTATGCTAGCGGGAGACACCGGGGAGCTGTTTTTT.